The clone carrying this TCR beta chain was observed a handful of times. The V end lost 1 base, the J end lost 7 bases, and 11 bases lay between the germline ends. Germline CDR1 and CDR2: GTSNPN and SVGIG (reference sequence). The CDR3 is 12 residues long. The record originates from a study of Graves' ophthalmopathy and Graves' hyperthyroidism. Researchers took RNA transcripts and amplified TCR beta CDR3 regions from them. Second-round multiplex PCR came after first-round RT-PCR with HTBI primers. MiXCR, run by TCRdb on the multiplex PCR reads, gives a single entry per CDR3 protein. This table has hundreds of thousands of distinct CDR3 sequences, under 50% appearing once.

The sequenced sample consisted of peripheral blood. This clonotype was sampled from an adult man with Graves' ophthalmopathy. The chain has TRBV30 and TRBJ2-7; D might be TRBD1 or TRBD2, each matching 5 bases. The CDR3 DNA follows: TGTGCCTGGAGTGAGGGGAGATGGGAGCAGTACTTC. This encodes CAWSEGRWEQYF.